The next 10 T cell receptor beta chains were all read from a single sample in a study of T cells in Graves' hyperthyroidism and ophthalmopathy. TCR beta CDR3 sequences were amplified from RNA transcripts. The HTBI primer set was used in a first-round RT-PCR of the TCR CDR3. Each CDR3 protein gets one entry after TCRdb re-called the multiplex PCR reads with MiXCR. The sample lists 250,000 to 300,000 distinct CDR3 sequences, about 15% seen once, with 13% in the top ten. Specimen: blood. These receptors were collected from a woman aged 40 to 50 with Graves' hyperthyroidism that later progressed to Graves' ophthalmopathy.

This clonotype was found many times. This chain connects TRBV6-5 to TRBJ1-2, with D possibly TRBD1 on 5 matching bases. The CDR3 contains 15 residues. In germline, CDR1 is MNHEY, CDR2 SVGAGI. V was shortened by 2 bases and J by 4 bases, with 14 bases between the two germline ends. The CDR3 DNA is TGTGCCAGCAGTTACGGGAGGGGACTTGTCTATGGCTACACCTTC. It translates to CASSYGRGLVYGYTF.

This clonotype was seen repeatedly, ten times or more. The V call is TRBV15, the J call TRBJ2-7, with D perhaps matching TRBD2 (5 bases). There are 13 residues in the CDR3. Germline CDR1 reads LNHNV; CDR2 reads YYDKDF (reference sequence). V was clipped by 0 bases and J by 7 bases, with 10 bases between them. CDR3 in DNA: TGTGCCACCAGCAGAGATTTCGTAGCGGAGCAGTACTTC. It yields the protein CATSRDFVAEQYF.

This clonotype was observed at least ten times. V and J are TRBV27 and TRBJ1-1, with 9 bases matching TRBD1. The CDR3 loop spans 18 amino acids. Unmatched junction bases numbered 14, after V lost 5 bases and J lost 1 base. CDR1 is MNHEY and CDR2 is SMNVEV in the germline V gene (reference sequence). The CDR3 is CASSIHRDRVARNTEAFF. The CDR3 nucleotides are TGTGCCAGCAGTATCCACCGGGACAGGGTGGCCAGGAACACTGAAGCTTTCTTT.

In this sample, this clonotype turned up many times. In DNA form, the CDR3 reads TGTGCCAGCAGTTTCGGGCTGGCCCAGACCCAGTACTTC. Translation gives CASSFGLAQTQYF. V gene TRBV27 combines with J gene TRBJ2-5; D not certain. The V end lost 3 bases, the J end lost 6 bases, and 11 bases lay between the germline ends. The V gene's germline CDR1 is MNHEY and CDR2 SMNVEV (reference sequence). The CDR3 totals 13 residues.

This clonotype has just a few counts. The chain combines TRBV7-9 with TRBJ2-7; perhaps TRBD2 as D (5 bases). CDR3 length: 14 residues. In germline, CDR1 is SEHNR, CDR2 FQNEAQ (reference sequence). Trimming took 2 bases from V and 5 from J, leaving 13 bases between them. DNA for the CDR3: TGTGCCAGCAGCTTACTACTAGTCGGCGACGAGCAGTACTTC. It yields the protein CASSLLLVGDEQYF.

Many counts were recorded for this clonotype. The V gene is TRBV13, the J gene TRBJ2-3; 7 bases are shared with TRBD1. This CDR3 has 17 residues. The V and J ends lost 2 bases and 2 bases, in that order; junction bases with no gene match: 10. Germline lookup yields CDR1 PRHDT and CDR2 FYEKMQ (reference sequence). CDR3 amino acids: CASSLYNADRHTDTQYF. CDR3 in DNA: TGTGCCAGCAGCTTATACAATGCGGACAGGCACACAGATACGCAGTATTTT.

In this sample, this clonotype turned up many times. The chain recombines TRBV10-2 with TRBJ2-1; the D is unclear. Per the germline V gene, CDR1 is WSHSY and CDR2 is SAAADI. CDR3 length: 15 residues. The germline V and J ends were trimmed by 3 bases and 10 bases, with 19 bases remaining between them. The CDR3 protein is CASSDPGPRRVEQFF. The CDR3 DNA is TGCGCCAGCAGTGACCCAGGACCCCGCAGAGTAGAGCAGTTCTTC.

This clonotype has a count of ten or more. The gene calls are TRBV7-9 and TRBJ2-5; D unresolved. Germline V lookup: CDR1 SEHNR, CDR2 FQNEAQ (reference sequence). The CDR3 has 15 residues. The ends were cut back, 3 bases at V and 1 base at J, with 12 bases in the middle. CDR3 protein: CASSFQLGSQETQYF. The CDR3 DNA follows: TGTGCCAGCAGCTTTCAGCTCGGCAGCCAAGAGACCCAGTACTTC. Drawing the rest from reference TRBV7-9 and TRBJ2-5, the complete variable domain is DTGVSQNPRHKITKRGQNVTFRCDPISEHNRLYWYRQTLGQGPEFLTYFQNEAQLEKSRLLSDRFSAERPKGSFSTLEIQRTEQGDSAMYLCASSFQLGSQETQYFGPGTRLLVL.

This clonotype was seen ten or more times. The CDR3 nucleotides read TGTGCCAGCAGTAGGACAGGGAGAAATTCACCCCTCCACTTT. Amino acid sequence: CASSRTGRNSPLHF. V usage is TRBV2 and J usage is TRBJ1-6, with 8 bases fitting TRBD1. V was pared by 5 bases and J by 7 bases, with 4 bases of the junction left unmatched. Germline V CDR1 and CDR2: SNHLY, FYNNEI. This CDR3 spans 14 amino acids.

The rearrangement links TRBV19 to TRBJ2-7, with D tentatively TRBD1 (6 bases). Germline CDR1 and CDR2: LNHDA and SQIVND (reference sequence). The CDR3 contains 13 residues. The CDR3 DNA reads TGTGCTACCACGGGACAAGTGAGTCGCGAGCAGTACTTC. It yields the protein CATTGQVSREQYF. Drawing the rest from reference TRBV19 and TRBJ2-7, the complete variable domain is DGGITQSPKYLFRKEGQNVTLSCEQNLNHDAMYWYRQDPGQGLRLIYYSQIVNDFQKGDIAEGYSVSREKKESFPLTVTSAQKNPTAFYLCATTGQVSREQYFGPGTRLTVT.